The TCR beta chain described here comes from a study of blood T cells in healthy people across ages. A second about 7 to 12 cycle PCR used barcoded and J-beta primers. TCRdb recomputed calls from the 5' RACE reads with MiXCR, one row per CDR3 protein. In the table there are some 670,000 distinct CDR3 sequences, roughly half of which are singletons. The length of the CDR3 is 12 residues. With 2 bases removed from V and 5 bases from J, the gap between germline ends came to 7 bases. CDR1 and CDR2 (germline): SGDLS, YYNGEE. This clonotype was picked up many times. J is TRBJ2-5 and V is TRBV9, with D unclear. The sequenced sample was blood. The sequence was obtained from a woman older than 75 in good health. The CDR3 nucleotides read TGTGCCAGCAGCGTTGGTAGCGAGACCCAGTACTTC. Protein product: CASSVGSETQYF.